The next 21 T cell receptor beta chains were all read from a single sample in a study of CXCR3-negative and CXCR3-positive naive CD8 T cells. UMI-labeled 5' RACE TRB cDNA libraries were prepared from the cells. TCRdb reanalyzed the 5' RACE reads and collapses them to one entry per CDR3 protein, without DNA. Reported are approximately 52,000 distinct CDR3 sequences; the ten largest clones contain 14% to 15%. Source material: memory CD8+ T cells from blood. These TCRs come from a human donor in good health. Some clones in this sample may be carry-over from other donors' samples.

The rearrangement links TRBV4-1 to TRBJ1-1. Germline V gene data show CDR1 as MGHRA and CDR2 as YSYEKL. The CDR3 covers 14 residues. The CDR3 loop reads CASSQVGARTEAFF.

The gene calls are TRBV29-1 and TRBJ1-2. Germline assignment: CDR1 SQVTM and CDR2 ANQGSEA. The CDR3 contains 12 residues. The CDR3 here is CSVVGINYGYTF.

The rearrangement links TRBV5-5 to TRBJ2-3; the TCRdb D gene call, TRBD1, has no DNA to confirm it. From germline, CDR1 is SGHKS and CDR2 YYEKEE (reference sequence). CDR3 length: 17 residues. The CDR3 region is CASSFIGQGGTFDTQYF. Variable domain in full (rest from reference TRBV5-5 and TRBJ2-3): DAGVTQSPTHLIKTRGQQVTLRCSPISGHKSVSWYQQVLGQGPQFIFQYYEKEERGRGNFPDRFSARQFPNYSSELNVNALLLGDSALYLCASSFIGQGGTFDTQYFGPGTRLTVL.

The CDR3 sequence: CASSLGQLYEQYF. The gene calls are TRBV6-2 or TRBV6-3 and TRBJ2-7. CDR1 is MNHEY, CDR2 SVGEGT, per germline. The length of the CDR3 is 13 residues.

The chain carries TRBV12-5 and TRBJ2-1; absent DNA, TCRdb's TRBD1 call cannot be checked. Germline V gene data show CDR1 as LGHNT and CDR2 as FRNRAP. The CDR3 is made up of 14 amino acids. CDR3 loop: CASDSGGAVHEQFF.

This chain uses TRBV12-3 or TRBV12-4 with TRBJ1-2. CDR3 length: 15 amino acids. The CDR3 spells CASSSRGPLVYGYTF.

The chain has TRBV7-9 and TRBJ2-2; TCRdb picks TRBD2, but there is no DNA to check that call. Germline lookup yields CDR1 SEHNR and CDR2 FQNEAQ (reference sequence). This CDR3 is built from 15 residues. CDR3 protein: CASATSAANTGELFF.

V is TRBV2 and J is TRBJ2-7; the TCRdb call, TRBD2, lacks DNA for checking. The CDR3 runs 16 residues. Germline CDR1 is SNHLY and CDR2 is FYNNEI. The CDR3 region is CASSEAGGQSPYEQYF.

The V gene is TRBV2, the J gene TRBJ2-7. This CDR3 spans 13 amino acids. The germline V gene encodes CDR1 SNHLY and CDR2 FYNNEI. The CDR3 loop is CASSEPGPYEQYF.

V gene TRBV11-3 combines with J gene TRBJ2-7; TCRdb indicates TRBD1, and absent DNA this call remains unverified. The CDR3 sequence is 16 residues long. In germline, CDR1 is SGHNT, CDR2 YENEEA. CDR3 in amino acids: CASSSSGTPNFYEQYF.

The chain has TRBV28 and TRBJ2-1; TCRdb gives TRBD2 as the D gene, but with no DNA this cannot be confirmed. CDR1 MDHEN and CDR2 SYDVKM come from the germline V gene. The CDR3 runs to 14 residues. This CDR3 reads CASMRDGPYNEQFF.

This CDR3 reads CSARPKDNAYEQYF. The chain uses TRBV29-1 and TRBJ2-7; TCRdb proposes TRBD1, but this gene call is untestable without DNA. Germline assignment: CDR1 SQVTM and CDR2 ANQGSEA. The length of the CDR3 is 14 residues.

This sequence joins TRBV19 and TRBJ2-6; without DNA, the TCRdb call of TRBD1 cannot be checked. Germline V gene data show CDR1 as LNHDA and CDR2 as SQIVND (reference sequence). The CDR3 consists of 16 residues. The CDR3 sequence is CASSVGQLSGANVLTF.

The CDR3 reads CASSRQEPGADTQYF. The chain couples TRBV2 to TRBJ2-3; with no DNA, the TCRdb D assignment of TRBD1 cannot be verified. The CDR3 contains 15 residues. The germline V gene encodes CDR1 SNHLY and CDR2 FYNNEI.

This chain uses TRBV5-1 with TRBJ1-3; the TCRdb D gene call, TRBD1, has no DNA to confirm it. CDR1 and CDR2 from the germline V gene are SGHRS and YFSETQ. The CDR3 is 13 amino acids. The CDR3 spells CASSRGPGRTIYF.

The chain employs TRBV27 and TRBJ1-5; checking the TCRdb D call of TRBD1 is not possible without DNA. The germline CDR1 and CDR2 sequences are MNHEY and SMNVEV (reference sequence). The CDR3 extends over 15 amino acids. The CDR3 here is CASSLRGDSNQPQHF.

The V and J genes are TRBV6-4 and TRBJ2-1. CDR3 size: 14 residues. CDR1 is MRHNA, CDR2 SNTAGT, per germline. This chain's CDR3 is CASSDSIEYNEQFF.

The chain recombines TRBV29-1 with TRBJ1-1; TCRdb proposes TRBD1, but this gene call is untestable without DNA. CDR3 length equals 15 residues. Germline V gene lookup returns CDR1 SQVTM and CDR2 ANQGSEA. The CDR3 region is CSVLFRGEVNTEAFF.

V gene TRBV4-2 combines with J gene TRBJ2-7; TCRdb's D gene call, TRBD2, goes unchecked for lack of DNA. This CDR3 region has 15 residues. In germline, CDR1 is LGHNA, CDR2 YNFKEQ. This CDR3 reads CASSQDPQGGYEQYF.

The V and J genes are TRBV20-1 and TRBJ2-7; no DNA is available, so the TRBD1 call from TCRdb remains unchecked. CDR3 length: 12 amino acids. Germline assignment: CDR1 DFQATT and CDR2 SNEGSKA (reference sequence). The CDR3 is CSARTPEYEQYF.

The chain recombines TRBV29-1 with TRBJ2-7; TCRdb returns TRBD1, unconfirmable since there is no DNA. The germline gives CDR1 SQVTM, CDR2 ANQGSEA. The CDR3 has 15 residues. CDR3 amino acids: CSVDPGTGTTYEQYF.